These T cell receptor beta chains were read from a single sample in a study of technical replicates of blood from several donors. The table came from immunoSEQ multiplex PCR; TCRdb's copy has only in-frame clones and leaves some out. The repertoire holds approximately 88,000 clones, about 97% seen once, with around 0.31% in the top ten. Material: T cells isolated from PBMCs. The receptors stem from a human donor in good health. Both conserved end residues are part of each CDR3. D genes are given only for firm matches.

j_gene | d_gene | v_gene | CDR3nt | CDR3aa
TRBJ1-5 | - | TRBV27 | TGTGCCAGCAGAGGTACATATGGGGGGAGCCAGCCCCAGCATTTT | CASRGTYGGSQPQHF
TRBJ2-4 | TRBD2 | TRBV4-1 | TGCGCCAGCAGCCCCTCGAAGACTAGCGGGAGAGGAGCATACATTCAGTACTTC | CASSPSKTSGRGAYIQYF
TRBJ1-2 | TRBD1 | TRBV29-1 | TGCAGCGTTAGGACAGGGGCAGGGTATGGCTACACCTTC | CSVRTGAGYGYTF
TRBJ2-1 | - | TRBV19 | TGTGCCAGTAGTATAAGGCAGGGCTACAATGAGCAGTTCTTC | CASSIRQGYNEQFF
TRBJ2-1 | - | TRBV29-1 | TGCAGCGTCTTTCGATCCGGCAATGAGCAGTTCTTC | CSVFRSGNEQFF
TRBJ1-5 | - | TRBV15 | TGTGCCACCAGCAGAGATATAACAGGCTATAGCAATCAGCCCCAGCATTTT | CATSRDITGYSNQPQHF
TRBJ2-1 | - | TRBV7-8 | TGTGCCAGCAGCCCCCAGAGTGAGGGGGACTCCTACAATGAGCAGTTCTTC | CASSPQSEGDSYNEQFF
TRBJ1-1 | - | TRBV11-3 | TGTGCCAGCAGGTATACCACCGGCACTGAAGCTTTCTTT | CASRYTTGTEAFF
TRBJ2-3 | - | TRBV5-6 | TGTGCCAGCAGCTTGGCAGGCCCCACAGATACGCAGTATTTT | CASSLAGPTDTQYF
TRBJ2-2 | - | TRBV5-1 | TGCGCCAGCAGCTTGGGGGCGACCGGGGAGCTGTTTTTT | CASSLGATGELFF
TRBJ1-1 | - | TRBV7-9 | TGTGCCAGCAGCCAATACACTGAAGCTTTCTTT | CASSQYTEAFF